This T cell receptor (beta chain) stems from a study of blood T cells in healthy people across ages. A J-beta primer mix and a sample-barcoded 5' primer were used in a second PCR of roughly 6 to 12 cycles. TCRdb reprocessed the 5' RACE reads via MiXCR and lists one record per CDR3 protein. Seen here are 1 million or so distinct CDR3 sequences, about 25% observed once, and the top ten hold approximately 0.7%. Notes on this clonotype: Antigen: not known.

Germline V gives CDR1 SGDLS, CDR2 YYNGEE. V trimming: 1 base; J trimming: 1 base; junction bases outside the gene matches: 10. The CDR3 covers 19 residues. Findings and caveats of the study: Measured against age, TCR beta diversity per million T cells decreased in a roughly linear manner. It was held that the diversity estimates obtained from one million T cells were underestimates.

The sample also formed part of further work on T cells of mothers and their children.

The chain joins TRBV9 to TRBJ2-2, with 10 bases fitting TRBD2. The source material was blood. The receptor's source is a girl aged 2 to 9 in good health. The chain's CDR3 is CASSVKTGTSAKNTGELFF. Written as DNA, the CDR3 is TGTGCCAGCAGCGTAAAGACCGGGACTAGCGCTAAGAACACCGGGGAGCTGTTTTTT.